This T cell receptor (beta chain) was identified in a study of CXCR3-negative and CXCR3-positive naive CD8 T cells. Study-wide results and caveats: CXCR3-expressing naive cells carried TRB CDR3s more hydrophobic than those of CXCR3-negative naive cells. For naive cells, CXCR3-negative and CXCR3-positive subsets had similar TRBV-TRBJ usage; for memory cells, usage differed.

In triplicate, each CD8+ T cell subset was sorted at some 300,000 cells per replicate. CD45RO-CCR7+CD27+CD95- marked naive CD8+ T cells. UMI-labeled TRB cDNA libraries were prepared by 5' RACE. After re-calling the 5' RACE reads, TCRdb lists one entry per CDR3 protein, DNA absent. The sample table sets out 75,000 to 100,000 distinct CDR3 sequences. With regard to this clonotype: The target antigen is unknown.

This CDR3 comprises 15 residues. Germline CDR1 reads MNHEY; CDR2 reads SVGEGT. This clonotype was sampled from a human donor in good health. Some clones in this sample may be carry-over from other donors' samples. The sample was naive CXCR3+ CD8+ T cells from blood. The subset here: CD45RO-CCR7+CD27+CD95- naive CD8+ T cells expressing CXCR3 (TNR3+). V is TRBV6-2 or TRBV6-3 and J is TRBJ1-5. The CDR3 reads CASSRRGGNNQPQHF.